The sequence of this T cell receptor (beta chain) was determined in a study of neoadjuvant nivolumab and ipilimumab in lung cancer. Study-wide results and limits: TCR sequencing covered a small number of samples. From pretherapy to surgery, tumor richness and clonality rose with dual therapy. Blood richness before therapy tracked richness in tumors resected after neoadjuvant therapy. Compared with tumor-adjacent uninvolved lung, resected tumors showed greater richness and clonality.

The CDR3 is made up of 13 amino acids. CDR1 is GTSNPN, CDR2 SVGIG, per germline (reference sequence). The V end was cut by 2 bases, the J end by 8 bases, with 15 bases between. In regard to this clone: Its matching antigen is unknown.

The protocol was immunoSEQ multiplex PCR, while the TCRdb copy is restricted to in-frame clones and leaves out a portion. The table lists approximately 17,000 clones, roughly three quarters of them singletons. The starting material was tumor tissue, obtained after neoadjuvant nivolumab, alone or with ipilimumab, at or shortly before surgery. The clonotype originates from an adult with non-small cell lung cancer. The V call is TRBV30, the J call TRBJ1-2, with D hard to call. The CDR3 protein is CAWSQDRKGGYTF. The CDR3 nucleotides read TGTGCCTGGAGTCAGGACCGTAAGGGAGGCTACACCTTC.